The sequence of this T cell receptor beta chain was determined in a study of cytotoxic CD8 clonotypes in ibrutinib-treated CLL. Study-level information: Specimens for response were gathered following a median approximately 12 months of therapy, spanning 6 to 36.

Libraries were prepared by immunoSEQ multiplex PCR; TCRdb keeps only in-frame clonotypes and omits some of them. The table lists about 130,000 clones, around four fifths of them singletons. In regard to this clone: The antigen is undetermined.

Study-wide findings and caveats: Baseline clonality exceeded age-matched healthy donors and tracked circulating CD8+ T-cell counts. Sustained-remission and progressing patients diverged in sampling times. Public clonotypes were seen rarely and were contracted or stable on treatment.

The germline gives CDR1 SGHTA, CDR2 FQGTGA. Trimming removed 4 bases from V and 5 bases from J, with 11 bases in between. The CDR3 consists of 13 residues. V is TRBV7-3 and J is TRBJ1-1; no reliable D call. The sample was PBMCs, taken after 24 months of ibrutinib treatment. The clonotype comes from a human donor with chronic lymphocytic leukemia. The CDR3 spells CASSSGGGTEAFF. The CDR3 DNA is TGTGCCAGCAGCTCCGGAGGCGGGACTGAAGCTTTCTTT.